This T cell receptor beta chain was identified during a study of cytomegalovirus exposure and HLA in healthy donors. The study, taken as a whole, reports: Later analysis suggested links between common viral pathogens and several top significant clusters. Sequence variants that were highly shared formed a cluster that was likely a sequencing artifact. TCR beta sequences numbering fewer than 20,000 were associated with HLA alleles at 0.05 false discovery rate in a later analysis. Three of the chains that were CMV-associated were confirmed in vitro to be specific for CMV antigens.

With regard to this clone: What it binds is not known.

Germline values: CDR1 LNHDA, CDR2 SQIVND (reference sequence). The CDR3 sequence is 13 residues long. The V end was cut by 6 bases, the J end by 5 bases, with 11 bases between. The primer mix had 60 Vbeta and 13 Jbeta primers. Libraries were prepared by immunoSEQ multiplex PCR; TCRdb keeps only in-frame clonotypes and omits some of them. The repertoire holds nearly 110,000 clones, with 60% to 80% as singletons. The source material was PBMCs. The TCR originated in a man in his forties or fifties in good health and CMV-seronegative. The chain combines TRBV19 with TRBJ2-1; D perhaps matches TRBD1 (5 bases). The CDR3 loop reads CASSTRQNNEQFF. The CDR3 bases are TGTGCCAGTAGCACCAGACAGAACAATGAGCAGTTCTTC.